This T cell receptor (beta chain) was identified in a study of Ad26.COV2.S vaccination and SARS-CoV-2 variants. Study summary: The COV1001 Ad26.COV2.S trial arm included the donor. In the study, Ad26.COV2.S was injected intramuscularly once, or twice 56 days apart.

Produced via immunoSEQ multiplex PCR; TCRdb's table is partial and in-frame only. This sample has a few hundred thousand clones, with around 89% found just once. Germline loops: CDR1 MDHEN, CDR2 SYDVKM. Trimming took 10 bases from V and 1 from J; bases not matched to a gene: 0. The CDR3 consists of 13 residues. This sample's treatment: around 19 received Ad26.COV2.S at low or high dose, single or two shots; 5 received placebo; per-sample allocation not given. Collection of samples fell on day 63 after the first vaccine or placebo injection. The rearrangement links TRBV28 to TRBJ1-6; 8 bases fit TRBD1. The sequence was obtained from a person between 18 and 65 years old who received the Ad26.COV2.S COVID-19 vaccine or a placebo. The sample here was peripheral blood, taken in a trial of Ad26.COV2.S vaccine versus placebo. The CDR3 DNA reads as TGTGCCAACAGGGGGTCCTATAATTCACCCCTCCACTTT. Its translation: CANRGSYNSPLHF.